This T cell receptor beta chain was obtained from a study of blood T cells in healthy people across ages. Whole-study context: In model experiments, template switching was able to capture about one barcoded beta molecule for every two T cells that were present.

Germline lookup yields CDR1 MNHNY and CDR2 SVGAGI (reference sequence). Trimming removed 7 bases from V and 6 bases from J; junction bases left unmatched: 19. This CDR3 contains 17 residues. Overall study results and limits: Diversity figures derived from one million T cells were judged to underestimate the true value.

Primers used in a second PCR of about 7 to 11 cycles were a sample-barcoded 5' primer and a J-beta primer mix. One entry per CDR3 protein, called by TCRdb with MiXCR from the 5' RACE reads. In the table there are around 600,000 distinct CDR3 sequences, 47% of which are singletons. Donors were systemically healthy Caucasian individuals from Russia aged about 6 to 100 years. Donors gave ten milliliters of peripheral blood apiece. In this sample, this clonotype turned up many times. Its target is unknown. This clonotype was sampled from a man older than 75 in good health. Material: blood. The chain uses TRBV6-6 and TRBJ1-2, with 8 nucleotides matching TRBD1. CDR3 in DNA: TGTGCCAGCATTGGGGGGGACAGGTTCGTTTTGGCTAATGGCTACACCTTC. This gives the protein CASIGGDRFVLANGYTF.